These 14 T cell receptor beta chains were all obtained from the same sample, sequenced in a study of blood T cell repertoires in COVID-19. Assay: immunoSEQ multiplex PCR; the TCRdb copy retains only in-frame clones and omits some. Found here are tens of thousands of clones, around 93% of them singletons; the top ten hold 2.3%. The source material was peripheral blood. These receptor sequences come from a human donor with active COVID-19. The donor label of this sample is uncertain.

The CDR3 region is CASSPVESNTEAFF. CDR3 sequence (DNA): TGTGCCAGCTCACCGGTAGAGTCAAACACTGAAGCTTTCTTT. This sequence joins TRBV18 and TRBJ1-1; D remains unclear. The CDR3 sequence is 14 residues long. Trimming cost V 3 bases and J 2 bases, with 10 bases left between them. Looked up from germline, CDR1 is KGHSH and CDR2 is LQKENI.

The chain links TRBV19 to TRBJ2-6; 11 bases line up with TRBD1. Germline V gene lookup returns CDR1 LNHDA and CDR2 SQIVND (reference sequence). This CDR3 comprises 18 residues. J was trimmed by 0 bases and V by 6 bases; bases with no gene match: 7. The CDR3 region has the DNA TGTGCCAGTAGCCTCCCGGGACAGGGGGTCTCTGGGGCCAACGTCCTGACTTTC. Residues: CASSLPGQGVSGANVLTF.

The chain combines TRBV19 with TRBJ1-2; D is perhaps TRBD1 (5 bases). Trimming cost V 5 bases and J 4 bases, with 14 bases left between them. Germline loops: CDR1 LNHDA, CDR2 SQIVND (reference sequence). The CDR3 runs 14 residues. This chain's CDR3 is CASSPAYRSYGYTF. The CDR3 nucleotides are TGTGCCAGTAGTCCTGCGTACAGGTCCTATGGCTACACCTTC.

The gene calls are TRBV24-1 and TRBJ2-7, with TRBD1 as a possible D gene (5 bases). Trimming stripped 4 bases from V and 5 bases from J, with 20 bases between. Germline V gene lookup returns CDR1 KGHDR and CDR2 SFDVKD. This CDR3 contains 16 residues. CDR3: CATSEAVQGQFDEQYF. The CDR3 DNA reads as TGTGCCACCAGTGAGGCGGTCCAAGGACAATTTGACGAGCAGTACTTC.

The table lists this clone with a count of one. V gene TRBV6-4 combines with J gene TRBJ2-2; D uncertain. The V gene's germline CDR1 is MRHNA and CDR2 SNTAGT. This CDR3 spans 13 amino acids. Trimming stripped 4 bases from V and 0 bases from J, with 3 bases between. The CDR3 region is CASSAANTGELFF. In DNA form, the CDR3 reads TGTGCCAGCAGTGCCGCGAACACCGGGGAGCTGTTTTTT.

This sequence joins TRBV25-1 and TRBJ1-2; D is undetermined. Trimming removed 4 bases at V and 8 bases at J, with 8 bases between. Germline V CDR1 and CDR2: MGHDK, SYGVNS. The CDR3 extends over 11 amino acids. The CDR3 protein is CASSAVEGYTF. CDR3 sequence (DNA): TGTGCCAGCAGTGCCGTGGAGGGCTACACCTTC.

The CDR3 is CATSDYTSGGPGEQFF. CDR3 nucleotides: TGTGCCACCAGTGATTATACTAGCGGGGGGCCCGGTGAGCAGTTCTTC. This sequence joins TRBV24-1 and TRBJ2-1; 12 bases fit TRBD2. Germline V gene data show CDR1 as KGHDR and CDR2 as SFDVKD. Trimming at V came to 2 bases and at J to 9 bases, leaving 7 bases not matched to a gene. The CDR3 contains 16 residues.

This chain connects TRBV9 to TRBJ1-2; TRBD1 matches 8 bases. This CDR3 has 13 amino acids. Trimming at V came to 3 bases and at J to 9 bases, leaving 7 bases not matched to a gene. Looked up from germline, CDR1 is SGDLS and CDR2 is YYNGEE. In nucleotides, the CDR3 is TGTGCCAGCAGCGGGGGACAGGCGACGAGCTACACCTTC. Translated: CASSGGQATSYTF.

The V and J genes are TRBV2 and TRBJ2-3; 9 bases map to TRBD2. Germline V CDR1 and CDR2: SNHLY, FYNNEI. CDR3 size: 16 residues. J gave up 2 bases and V 4 bases, and 7 bases lay outside the gene matches. CDR3 region: CASSVLAGALTDTQYF. CDR3 nucleotide sequence: TGTGCCAGCAGTGTACTAGCGGGTGCCCTCACAGATACGCAGTATTTT.

CDR3 sequence reads: CASSPEPQGARGNTIYF. CDR3 bases: TGTGCCAGCTCGCCAGAGCCACAGGGGGCGCGAGGAAACACCATATATTTT. The chain joins TRBV18 to TRBJ1-3, with 9 bases that match TRBD1. V lost 6 bases, J lost 4 bases, and 13 bases stayed unmatched. In germline, CDR1 is KGHSH, CDR2 LQKENI. The CDR3 runs 17 residues.

CDR3 loop: CASSVARTGVGGYTF. CDR3 sequence (DNA): TGTGCCAGCAGCGTAGCTCGAACAGGAGTAGGTGGCTACACCTTC. This chain connects TRBV9 to TRBJ1-2; D perhaps matches TRBD1 (5 bases). The CDR3 is 15 residues long. Germline CDR1 reads SGDLS; CDR2 reads YYNGEE. The V end lost 0 bases, the J end lost 7 bases, and 16 bases lay between the germline ends.

This chain uses TRBV2 with TRBJ1-5; TRBD1 agrees at 7 bases. The V and J ends lost 7 bases and 1 base, in that order; junction bases with no gene match: 4. The germline CDR1 and CDR2 sequences are SNHLY and FYNNEI. The CDR3 length is 14 residues. CDR3 residues: CASTNRGSNQPQHF. The CDR3 DNA is TGTGCCAGCACGAACAGGGGAAGCAATCAGCCCCAGCATTTT.

The gene calls are TRBV10-1 and TRBJ1-2; 8 bases agree with TRBD1. In germline, CDR1 is WNHNN, CDR2 SYGVQD (reference sequence). The CDR3 has 14 amino acids. J gave up 8 bases and V 6 bases, and 11 bases lay outside the gene matches. CDR3 loop: CASSEGQATSGYTF. The DNA of the CDR3 is TGCGCCAGCAGCGAGGGACAGGCCACCAGCGGCTACACCTTC.

The chain uses TRBV7-9 and TRBJ2-7, with TRBD1 matching 9 bases. CDR1 is SEHNR, CDR2 FQNEAQ, per germline (reference sequence). The junction had 11 bases not matched to a gene; V was cut back by 8 bases and J by 0 bases. The CDR3 runs 16 residues. The CDR3 reads CASEITGGRSSYEQYF. The DNA for the CDR3 is TGTGCCAGCGAAATCACAGGGGGCAGGAGCTCCTACGAGCAGTACTTC.